The T cell receptor (beta chain) under discussion was sequenced for a study of blood T cells in healthy people across ages. Study summary: Capturing about one barcoded beta molecule per two T cells was achieved by template switching.

Primed by a sample-barcoded 5' primer and a J-beta primer mix, a second PCR proceeded for about 6 to 12 cycles. Template switching added a 12-random-nucleotide identifier to every cDNA molecule. Using its own MiXCR run on the 5' RACE reads, TCRdb lists one record per CDR3 protein. The repertoire has 800,000 to 950,000 distinct CDR3 sequences, approximately 49% of them found once; the top ten carry roughly 12%. Study-wide results and limits: Changes in expanded clonotypes were possibly confounded, as the CMV status of donors was unknown.

The donors, all healthy, were Caucasians living in Russia, aged roughly 6 to 90. In the case of this clonotype: The antigen is not known.

CDR3 length equals 15 residues. Germline-derived CDR1 and CDR2 are SGDLS and YYNGEE. V was cut by 2 bases and J by 0 bases, with 9 bases left in between. The sample was blood. This chain uses TRBV9 with TRBJ2-4; D ambiguous. This clonotype was sampled from a man aged 25-45 years in good health. CDR3 sequence reads: CASSVDTKAKNIQYF. The CDR3 DNA reads as TGTGCCAGCAGCGTCGACACAAAAGCCAAAAACATTCAGTACTTC.